Each of the 19 T cell receptor beta chains below was sequenced from the same sample in a study of shared clonotypes between healthy human individuals. Data came from immunoSEQ multiplex PCR; TCRdb stores just in-frame clones and leaves some out. Altogether approximately 2,300,000 clones are present, about nine tenths being singletons, with the ten largest covering approximately 0.41%. Sequenced material: naive CD4+ T cells from PBMCs. The subset: CD45RA+ positively selected. These receptors came from a man aged 18-30 years in good health. Some clones in this sample may be carry-over from other donors' samples.

To note about this clone: This sample includes further DNA sequences coding for the same CDR3. The rearrangement uses TRBV9 and TRBJ2-7, with 8 bases lining up with TRBD1. The CDR3 sequence is 14 residues long. Germline assignment: CDR1 SGDLS and CDR2 YYNGEE. The junction had 6 bases not matched to a gene; V was cut back by 3 bases and J by 4 bases. CDR3 sequence reads: CASSATGASYEQYF. CDR3 DNA: TGTGCCAGCAGCGCGACAGGGGCCTCGTACGAGCAGTACTTC.

The CDR3 nucleotides are TGCGCCAGCAGCCAACGGACTAGCGGGAGTAACGAGCAGTACTTC. The encoded protein is CASSQRTSGSNEQYF. The J gene is TRBJ2-7, the V gene TRBV5-1; 13 bases are shared with TRBD2. Germline-derived CDR1 and CDR2 are SGHRS and YFSETQ. Losses at the gene ends were 4 bases for V and 5 bases for J; bases not matched to a gene: 6. The CDR3 extends over 15 amino acids.

The V gene is TRBV5-1, the J gene TRBJ1-3; TRBD1 is a possible D gene (6 bases). V dropped 0 bases and J dropped 4 bases, with 8 bases sitting between them. The CDR3 spans 14 residues. The V gene's germline CDR1 is SGHRS and CDR2 YFSETQ. The DNA of the CDR3 is TGCGCCAGCAGCTTGGCAGGGGAGGGAAACACCATATATTTT. Protein: CASSLAGEGNTIYF.

This clone was counted a single time. The rearrangement joins TRBV7-3 to TRBJ2-1, with D maybe TRBD1 (9 bases). This CDR3 has 22 residues. Per the germline V gene, CDR1 is SGHTA and CDR2 is FQGTGA. Trimming took 3 bases from V and 0 from J, leaving 30 bases between them. CDR3 residues: CASSFLSRDRESGGSSYNEQFF. The CDR3 DNA sequence: TGTGCCAGCAGCTTCCTATCCCGGGACAGGGAGAGCGGGGGCAGCTCCTACAATGAGCAGTTCTTC.

The chain couples TRBV4-1 to TRBJ1-4, with 10 bases that match TRBD1. The junction had 6 bases not matched to a gene; V was cut back by 1 base and J by 4 bases. The CDR3 length is 17 residues. In germline, CDR1 is MGHRA, CDR2 YSYEKL. The CDR3 DNA is TGCGCCAGCAGCCAAGTGAGACAGGGGGCGGGTAATGAAAAACTGTTTTTT. Protein: CASSQVRQGAGNEKLFF.

The V call is TRBV18, the J call TRBJ1-2; 7 nucleotides align to TRBD1. The CDR3 contains 13 residues. The V and J ends lost 6 bases and 8 bases, in that order; junction bases with no gene match: 9. Germline V CDR1 and CDR2: KGHSH, LQKENI. The CDR3 DNA is TGTGCCAGCTCCCCTACTACAGGGGTCGGCTACACCTTC. Its translation is CASSPTTGVGYTF.

This clone occurred once. The V call is TRBV5-8, the J call TRBJ1-5; D not certain. This CDR3 contains 19 residues. Looked up from germline, CDR1 is SGHTS and CDR2 is YDEGEE. The V and J ends lost 1 base and 0 bases respectively, with 20 bases between them. CDR3: CASSLSFSSKRYSNQPQHF. The CDR3 DNA is TGTGCCAGCAGCTTGTCATTCTCAAGTAAGAGGTATAGCAATCAGCCCCAGCATTTT.

This clone was counted once. The rearrangement uses TRBV6-1 and TRBJ1-1; D not resolved. Germline V gene sequence: CDR1 MNHNS, CDR2 SASEGT. The CDR3 contains 15 residues. Trimming took off 7 bases at V and 0 bases at J, with 15 bases between the two ends. The CDR3: CASTQRPGVNTEAFF. CDR3 nucleotide sequence: TGTGCCAGCACCCAGCGCCCCGGGGTGAACACTGAAGCTTTCTTT.

CDR3 region: CASIPLRSYGYTF. CDR3 DNA: TGTGCCAGCATACCCCTCCGCTCCTATGGCTACACCTTC. The chain employs TRBV28 and TRBJ1-2; D call uncertain. Germline V lookup: CDR1 MDHEN, CDR2 SYDVKM. The CDR3 has 13 amino acids. The V gene lost 7 bases and the J gene lost 4 bases, with 13 bases spanning the gap.

The rearrangement links TRBV11-2 to TRBJ1-1; D uncertain. The germline V gene encodes CDR1 SGHAT and CDR2 FQNNGV. The CDR3 runs to 13 residues. Trimming took off 1 base at V and 7 bases at J, with 10 bases between the two ends. The CDR3 reads CASSLGTVLEAFF. Here the CDR3 DNA reads TGTGCCAGCAGCTTAGGTACAGTCCTTGAAGCTTTCTTT.

The V and J genes are TRBV27 and TRBJ1-2, with a possible D match to TRBD1 (5 bases). The V gene's germline CDR1 is MNHEY and CDR2 SMNVEV (reference sequence). The germline V and J ends were trimmed by 0 bases and 5 bases, with 13 bases remaining between them. The CDR3 totals 15 residues. This CDR3 reads CASSLSAQAGYGYTF. Written as DNA, the CDR3 is TGTGCCAGCAGTTTATCGGCACAGGCCGGGTATGGCTACACCTTC.

CDR3 in amino acids: CASSLTPGGSYYGYTF. CDR3 nucleotide sequence: TGTGCCAGCAGTTTGACCCCAGGGGGTTCCTACTATGGCTACACCTTC. The rearrangement joins TRBV27 to TRBJ1-2; 7 positions agree with TRBD1. The CDR3 is 16 residues long. The trim removed 3 bases at V and 3 bases at J, leaving 10 bases unmatched. Germline lookup yields CDR1 MNHEY and CDR2 SMNVEV (reference sequence).

A note on this clone: In the same sample, other DNA sequences code for this CDR3. The chain couples TRBV5-1 to TRBJ2-3; no clear D gene. CDR3 length: 13 residues. CDR1 is SGHRS and CDR2 is YFSETQ in the germline V gene. The germline V and J ends were trimmed by 0 bases and 6 bases, with 8 bases remaining between them. In DNA, the CDR3 is TGCGCCAGCAGCTTGGGACCACTTGATACGCAGTATTTT. Its protein product is CASSLGPLDTQYF. Full variable domain (rest looked up from reference TRBV5-1 and TRBJ2-3): KAGVTQTPRYLIKTRGQQVTLSCSPISGHRSVSWYQQTPGQGLQFLFEYFSETQRNKGNFPGRFSGRQFSNSRSEMNVSTLELGDSALYLCASSLGPLDTQYFGPGTRLTVL.

This clone was detected once. The chain employs TRBV14 and TRBJ2-1, with D possibly being TRBD2 (5 bases). With 4 bases removed from V and 9 bases from J, the gap between germline ends came to 13 bases. CDR1 and CDR2 (germline): SGHDN, FVKESK. This CDR3 is built from 13 residues. This CDR3 reads CASSRTSFGEQFF. DNA for the CDR3: TGTGCCAGCAGCCGGACTTCCTTTGGTGAGCAGTTCTTC. Drawing the rest from reference TRBV14 and TRBJ2-1, the complete variable domain is EAGVTQFPSHSVIEKGQTVTLRCDPISGHDNLYWYRRVMGKEIKFLLHFVKESKQDESGMPNNRFLAERTGGTYSTLKVQPAELEDSGVYFCASSRTSFGEQFFGPGTRLTVL.

The V call is TRBV9, the J call TRBJ2-7; 10 bases fit TRBD2. Germline CDR1 and CDR2: SGDLS and YYNGEE. Trimming at V came to 4 bases and at J to 5 bases, leaving 21 bases not matched to a gene. The CDR3 covers 19 residues. The CDR3 reads CASSPPSVTEREGFHEQYF. CDR3 sequence (DNA): TGTGCCAGCAGCCCGCCATCGGTAACGGAGCGGGAGGGCTTTCACGAGCAGTACTTC.

This chain connects TRBV5-4 to TRBJ2-3, with 14 bases aligning to TRBD2. J was trimmed by 3 bases and V by 7 bases; bases with no gene match: 7. The length of the CDR3 is 16 residues. The germline V gene encodes CDR1 SGHNT and CDR2 YYREEE (reference sequence). CDR3 DNA sequence: TGTGCCAGCCGCAGTGGGACTAGCGGGAGAACAGATACGCAGTATTTT. This translates into CASRSGTSGRTDTQYF.

J is TRBJ2-1 and V is TRBV6-6; 11 bases fit TRBD2. The CDR3 sequence is 15 residues long. V shed 4 bases and J 7 bases; nucleotides not matched to a gene: 6. Germline values: CDR1 MNHNY, CDR2 SVGAGI (reference sequence). This CDR3 is CASSSLAGGLNEQFF. Here the CDR3 DNA reads TGTGCCAGCAGTTCTTTAGCGGGAGGGCTAAATGAGCAGTTCTTC.

The V gene is TRBV14, the J gene TRBJ2-7, with D possibly TRBD2 on 6 matching bases. The CDR3 covers 15 residues. V was pared by 1 base and J by 3 bases, with 13 bases between. Germline V lookup: CDR1 SGHDN, CDR2 FVKESK. This CDR3 is CASSQAGSGFYEQYF. The CDR3 DNA is TGTGCCAGCAGCCAAGCAGGTAGCGGCTTCTACGAGCAGTACTTC. Drawing the rest from reference TRBV14 and TRBJ2-7, the complete variable domain is EAGVTQFPSHSVIEKGQTVTLRCDPISGHDNLYWYRRVMGKEIKFLLHFVKESKQDESGMPNNRFLAERTGGTYSTLKVQPAELEDSGVYFCASSQAGSGFYEQYFGPGTRLTVT.

V usage is TRBV25-1 and J usage is TRBJ1-6; D not resolved. The CDR3 spans 15 residues. Between the trimmed V and J ends, which lost 0 bases and 12 bases, there was a span of 15 bases. The germline V gene has CDR1 MGHDK and CDR2 SYGVNS. CDR3 sequence: CASSEYSDPWGPLHF. The CDR3 DNA reads TGTGCCAGCAGTGAATACTCCGACCCGTGGGGACCCCTCCACTTT.